A single sample is the source of the 26 T cell receptor beta chains below, sequenced in a study of shared clonotypes between healthy human individuals. The method was immunoSEQ multiplex PCR; TCRdb's version includes in-frame clones alone and lacks a portion of them. The table includes about 490,000 clones, approximately 82% detected once. The source material was PBMCs. These receptor sequences come from a woman between 35 and 50 years old in good health. Some clones in this sample may be carry-over from other donors' samples.

This sequence joins TRBV9 and TRBJ2-7; TRBD1 aligns across 10 bases. The CDR3 is 15 amino acids. Trimming at V came to 3 bases and at J to 2 bases, leaving 5 bases not matched to a gene. Germline V gene lookup returns CDR1 SGDLS and CDR2 YYNGEE. The CDR3 region has the DNA TGTGCCAGCAGCGCGGGACAGGGGCCCACCTACGAGCAGTACTTC. Translation gives CASSAGQGPTYEQYF.

The chain employs TRBV2 and TRBJ2-5; a possible D gene is TRBD1 (6 bases). V gave up 8 bases and J gave up 4 bases, with 14 bases separating them. CDR3 length: 13 amino acids. CDR1 SNHLY and CDR2 FYNNEI come from the germline V gene. CDR3 loop: CASSGALGETQYF. CDR3 sequence (DNA): TGTGCCAGCTCAGGGGCTCTCGGAGAGACCCAGTACTTC.

Notes on this clone: At one end, the junction sequence differs from germline, possibly due to a read error. CDR3 residues: CASSYREGTEAFF. CDR3 nucleotides: TGTGCTAGCAGTTACAGGGAGGGGACTGAAGCTTTCTTT. The chain combines TRBV7-7 with TRBJ1-1; D might be TRBD1 (6 bases). Germline loops: CDR1 SSHAT, CDR2 FNYEAQ (reference sequence). The CDR3 has 13 residues.

The chain combines TRBV28 with TRBJ2-5, with 13 bases identical to TRBD2. This CDR3 has 14 residues. The V gene's germline CDR1 is MDHEN and CDR2 SYDVKM. J was trimmed by 3 bases and V by 10 bases; bases with no gene match: 5. This CDR3 reads CAKGTSGEEETQYF. Written as DNA, the CDR3 is TGTGCCAAAGGGACTAGCGGGGAAGAAGAGACCCAGTACTTC. Full variable domain (rest looked up from reference TRBV28 and TRBJ2-5): DVKVTQSSRYLVKRTGEKVFLECVQDMDHENMFWYRQDPGLGLRLIYFSYDVKMKEKGDIPEGYSVSREKKERFSLILESASTNQTSMYLCAKGTSGEEETQYFGPGTRLLVL.

This clone came up once. The genes are TRBV5-1 and TRBJ2-7, with 7 bases matching TRBD2. The CDR3 is 14 amino acids. Germline loops: CDR1 SGHRS, CDR2 YFSETQ. V shed 5 bases, J shed 2 bases, and the junction held 7 bases outside the gene matches. The CDR3 DNA sequence: TGCGCCAGCAGGTATCGCGCGGGAGCCTACGAGCAGTACTTC. The encoded protein is CASRYRAGAYEQYF.

V and J are TRBV7-2 and TRBJ2-3, with unresolved D. Germline assignment: CDR1 SGHTA and CDR2 FQGNSA. V lost 5 bases to trimming and J lost 2 bases, with 5 bases between them. The CDR3 sequence is 12 residues long. The CDR3 bases are TGTGCCAGCAGCCTTATCACAGATACGCAGTATTTT. Its protein is CASSLITDTQYF.

The rearrangement joins TRBV7-8 to TRBJ2-7; TRBD2 aligns across 8 bases. V gave up 3 bases and J gave up 0 bases; unmatched junction bases: 7. The CDR3 runs to 16 residues. CDR1 and CDR2 from the germline V gene are SGHVS and FQNEAQ. The CDR3 bases are TGTGCCAGCAGCTTTGAGAGTAGCGGGAACTCCTACGAGCAGTACTTC. Its protein is CASSFESSGNSYEQYF.

Turning to this clone: Just one base apart from a much larger clone, this may be a read error. The rearrangement links TRBV7-7 to TRBJ2-2, with D possibly TRBD1 on 5 matching bases. Germline V gene data show CDR1 as SSHAT and CDR2 as FNYEAQ (reference sequence). The CDR3 is made up of 12 amino acids. CDR3 in DNA: TGTGCTAGCAGCTTAGGGGACGGGGAGCTGTTTTTT. This sequence encodes CASSLGDGELFF.

The V and J genes are TRBV15 and TRBJ2-1; 7 bases fit TRBD1. Germline CDR1 reads LNHNV; CDR2 reads YYDKDF (reference sequence). V was clipped by 7 bases and J by 6 bases; unmatched bases: 12. The CDR3 length is 15 residues. CDR3 coding DNA: TGTGCCACCATTAACAATCCACAGGGGTCCAATGAGCAGTTCTTC. This gives the protein CATINNPQGSNEQFF.

In this sample, this clone turned up a few times. The CDR3 here is CASSLGTGGPYEKLFF. CDR3 DNA sequence: TGTGCCAGCAGCTTAGGCACAGGGGGGCCCTATGAAAAACTGTTTTTT. The chain couples TRBV11-2 to TRBJ1-4; 8 nucleotides match TRBD1. J gave up 6 bases and V 1 base, and 7 bases lay outside the gene matches. Germline lookup yields CDR1 SGHAT and CDR2 FQNNGV. The CDR3 is 16 amino acids.

The gene calls are TRBV7-9 and TRBJ1-4; D is possibly TRBD1 (5 bases). The V end lost 4 bases, the J end lost 0 bases, and 18 bases lay between the germline ends. This CDR3 spans 18 amino acids. Per the germline V gene, CDR1 is SEHNR and CDR2 is FQNEAQ (reference sequence). The CDR3 DNA reads TGTGCCAGCAGCTGGAACAGTATAGGGGTCGCAACTAATGAAAAACTGTTTTTT. This gives the protein CASSWNSIGVATNEKLFF.

This chain uses TRBV18 with TRBJ2-1, with 10 bases that match TRBD2. J gave up 8 bases and V 3 bases, and 16 bases lay outside the gene matches. CDR1 is KGHSH and CDR2 is LQKENI in the germline V gene. The CDR3 extends over 18 amino acids. The CDR3, as DNA: TGTGCCAGCTCACCCCCTTCTCCCCCTAGCGGGAGATTCTATGAGCAGTTCTTC. Its translation is CASSPPSPPSGRFYEQFF.

The chain couples TRBV5-1 to TRBJ2-1; 7 bases map to TRBD1. The V gene end was trimmed by 1 base and the J gene end by 4 bases; junction bases not matched to a gene: 14. This CDR3 is 18 amino acids long. Germline V gene data show CDR1 as SGHRS and CDR2 as YFSETQ. CDR3 sequence: CASSLQYRGSAGYNEQFF. The CDR3 nucleotides read TGCGCCAGCAGCTTGCAATACAGGGGAAGTGCGGGTTACAATGAGCAGTTCTTC.

This clone was seen a handful of times. V is TRBV11-2 and J is TRBJ2-2; D is undetermined. Germline V gives CDR1 SGHAT, CDR2 FQNNGV. Deletions cut 4 bases from V and 1 base from J, with 7 bases between. The CDR3 has 14 amino acids. This chain's CDR3 is CASSSIMNTGELFF. CDR3 DNA sequence: TGTGCCAGCAGCTCTATAATGAACACCGGGGAGCTGTTTTTT.

In the case of this clone: The identical CDR3 is also encoded by other nucleotide sequences in the sample. The chain has TRBV7-2 and TRBJ1-5; no reliable D call. The CDR3 sequence is 13 residues long. Germline values: CDR1 SGHTA, CDR2 FQGNSA. Trimming cost V 3 bases and J 5 bases, with 8 bases left between them. The chain's CDR3 is CASSLGRDQPQHF. CDR3 bases: TGTGCCAGCAGCTTGGGGAGGGATCAGCCCCAGCATTTT.

The chain recombines TRBV5-6 with TRBJ2-1, with D maybe TRBD2 (5 bases). The CDR3 covers 13 residues. V lost 4 bases to trimming and J lost 6 bases, with 11 bases between them. Germline values: CDR1 SGHDT, CDR2 YYEEEE. CDR3 sequence (DNA): TGTGCCAGCAGCCGCGGACTTGTCAATGAGCAGTTCTTC. Protein: CASSRGLVNEQFF.

The rearrangement links TRBV7-9 to TRBJ2-5; TRBD1 matches 9 bases. The junction had 7 bases not matched to a gene; V was cut back by 3 bases and J by 5 bases. The CDR3 covers 15 residues. Germline CDR1 is SEHNR and CDR2 is FQNEAQ (reference sequence). As DNA, the CDR3 is TGTGCCAGCAGCTTTTCGGGACAGGGTGGGGAGACCCAGTACTTC. It is translated as CASSFSGQGGETQYF.

The J gene is TRBJ2-1, the V gene TRBV27; 9 bases are a match to TRBD2. The CDR3 totals 17 residues. Germline lookup yields CDR1 MNHEY and CDR2 SMNVEV (reference sequence). With 3 bases clipped from V and 8 bases from J, the junction kept 14 bases outside the gene matches. In DNA, the CDR3 is TGTGCCAGCAGTTTCGGGCTAGCGGGATTCATTGCCGATGAGCAGTTCTTC. This encodes CASSFGLAGFIADEQFF.

This clone was recorded a few times. The V and J genes are TRBV29-1 and TRBJ1-1; possible D gene TRBD1, 5 bases. V was pared by 4 bases and J by 4 bases, with 19 bases between. Germline lookup yields CDR1 SQVTM and CDR2 ANQGSEA. This CDR3 is 15 amino acids long. As DNA, the CDR3 is TGCAGCGTTGCCATCCGTTCGACAGCCCGCACTGAAGCTTTCTTT. The encoded protein is CSVAIRSTARTEAFF.

This clone appeared a single time. The chain carries TRBV10-3 and TRBJ2-1; possibly TRBD2 for D (6 bases). Germline values: CDR1 ENHRY, CDR2 SYGVKD. V lost 0 bases to trimming and J lost 2 bases, with 8 bases between them. The CDR3 covers 15 residues. The DNA for the CDR3 is TGTGCCATCAGTGAGTCCTCGGGAGCCTACAATGAGCAGTTCTTC. This gives the protein CAISESSGAYNEQFF.

The CDR3 sequence: CASSDSVKTGANVLTF. CDR3 sequence (DNA): TGTGCCAGCAGTGACTCCGTAAAGACTGGGGCCAACGTCCTGACTTTC. The V gene is TRBV6-4, the J gene TRBJ2-6; no clear D gene. CDR3 size: 16 residues. The germline V gene encodes CDR1 MRHNA and CDR2 SNTAGT. Trimming pared 0 bases from V and 2 bases from J, leaving 8 bases between.

This chain joins TRBV29-1 and TRBJ2-1; D gene ambiguous. Trimming removed 7 bases at V and 8 bases at J, with 12 bases between. Germline assignment: CDR1 SQVTM and CDR2 ANQGSEA. This CDR3 contains 11 residues. CDR3 region: CSASWGDEQFF. The CDR3, as DNA: TGCAGCGCATCCTGGGGTGATGAGCAGTTCTTC.

The chain uses TRBV15 and TRBJ2-4; 7 nucleotides line up with TRBD1. Germline V gene lookup returns CDR1 LNHNV and CDR2 YYDKDF (reference sequence). Losses at the gene ends were 0 bases for V and 8 bases for J; bases not matched to a gene: 16. CDR3 length: 18 amino acids. The CDR3: CATSRDLPGQLNLDIQYF. CDR3 in DNA: TGTGCCACCAGCAGAGATCTCCCGGGACAGTTAAACTTGGACATTCAGTACTTC.

The chain links TRBV6-6 to TRBJ2-7; D remains ambiguous. The CDR3 totals 14 residues. Germline V lookup: CDR1 MNHNY, CDR2 SVGAGI (reference sequence). V lost 2 bases to trimming and J lost 0 bases, with 8 bases between them. The CDR3 nucleotides read TGTGCCAGCAGTTACGATGGTACCTCCTACGAGCAGTACTTC. Amino acids: CASSYDGTSYEQYF.

The chain links TRBV27 to TRBJ1-5; the D is unclear. Germline lookup yields CDR1 MNHEY and CDR2 SMNVEV (reference sequence). Between the trimmed V and J ends, which lost 8 bases and 8 bases, there was a span of 16 bases. The CDR3 has 13 residues. Written as DNA, the CDR3 is TGTGCCAGCGCCGGGAGGGTGTTGGAGCCCCAGCATTTT. Translating gives CASAGRVLEPQHF.

This clone has more than one count but fewer than ten. The chain joins TRBV2 to TRBJ2-5; D unresolved. Germline loops: CDR1 SNHLY, CDR2 FYNNEI. The ends were cut back, 7 bases at V and 2 bases at J, with 8 bases in the middle. This CDR3 has 12 amino acids. CDR3 in DNA: TGTGCCAGCAAAAGCGTACAAGAGACCCAGTACTTC. As protein: CASKSVQETQYF.